Presented here are 10 T cell receptor beta chains from one specimen sequenced in a study of blood T cell repertoires in COVID-19 (dated by TCRdb to 2020 to 2021). Library construction relied on the immunoSEQ multiplex PCR assay. TCRdb stores this immuneACCESS table with in-frame sequences only. Part of the clones is absent; in the studies checked, under half of the shortfall reflects unresolved V genes, and no reason is known for the rest. This sample is represented by over 70,000 clones; approximately 88% of them were singletons. Jointly, the top ten make up less than 9% of the sample. Sequencing was carried out using peripheral blood. The receptors originated from a woman older than 75 with acute or convalescent COVID-19.

The chain has TRBV3-1 (or the pseudogene TRBV3-2) and TRBJ2-2, with TRBD1 matching over 10 bases. Germline CDR1 and CDR2: LGHDT and YNNKEL (reference sequence). The junction had 5 bases not matched to a gene; V was cut back by 4 bases and J by 3 bases. This CDR3 is 16 amino acids long. Here the CDR3 reads CASSPDRGHYTGELFF. The DNA for the CDR3 is TGTGCCAGCAGCCCCGACAGGGGGCACTACACCGGGGAGCTGTTTTTT.

This clone was detected once. The chain joins TRBV14 to TRBJ2-5; possible D gene TRBD2, 7 bases. V lost 2 bases and J lost 0, with 10 bases in between. The length of the CDR3 is 15 residues. Germline lookup yields CDR1 SGHDN and CDR2 FVKESK. The CDR3: CASSQTGGYQETQYF. The CDR3 nucleotides read TGTGCCAGCAGCCAAACGGGGGGCTACCAAGAGACCCAGTACTTC.

This chain joins TRBV5-1 and TRBJ1-4; the D gene is possibly TRBD1 (6 bases). CDR1 SGHRS and CDR2 YFSETQ come from the germline V gene. CDR3 length equals 14 residues. V lost 7 bases and J lost 6, with 16 bases in between. The CDR3 spells CASSQKGGDEKLFF. In DNA form, the CDR3 reads TGCGCCAGCTCCCAGAAAGGGGGAGATGAAAAACTGTTTTTT.

This sequence joins TRBV19 and TRBJ2-2, with 8 positions matching TRBD1. The CDR3 has 15 residues. After removal of 6 bases from V and 4 bases from J, the junction contained 7 bases not matched to a gene. CDR1 is LNHDA, CDR2 SQIVND, per germline (reference sequence). The CDR3 reads CASRQGARGTGELFF. Written as DNA, the CDR3 is TGTGCCAGTAGGCAGGGGGCTCGGGGCACCGGGGAGCTGTTTTTT. The full variable domain, rest sourced from reference TRBV19 and TRBJ2-2, is DGGITQSPKYLFRKEGQNVTLSCEQNLNHDAMYWYRQDPGQGLRLIYYSQIVNDFQKGDIAEGYSVSREKKESFPLTVTSAQKNPTAFYLCASRQGARGTGELFFGEGSRLTVL.

The chain links TRBV4-2 to TRBJ2-3; TRBD2 matches at 8 bases. CDR1 and CDR2 (germline): LGHNA, YNFKEQ. There are 17 residues in the CDR3. V was clipped by 3 bases and J by 5 bases; unmatched bases: 13. CDR3 nucleotides: TGTGCCAGCAGCCACCCCTTTGGGCGGGGGGCCCTAGATACGCAGTATTTT. This gives the protein CASSHPFGRGALDTQYF.

This clone has only one observation. V and J are TRBV24-1 and TRBJ1-2, with D hard to call. CDR1 is KGHDR and CDR2 is SFDVKD in the germline V gene. The V end lost 3 bases, the J end lost 7 bases, and 8 bases lay between the germline ends. This CDR3 comprises 12 residues. The CDR3 is CATSDNSGGYTF. The CDR3 nucleotides read TGTGCCACCAGTGATAACAGCGGTGGCTACACCTTC.

The chain carries TRBV3-1 (or the pseudogene TRBV3-2) and TRBJ2-5, with 11 bases lining up with TRBD2. Germline V gene data show CDR1 as LGHDT and CDR2 as YNNKEL (reference sequence). With 0 bases clipped from V and 5 bases from J, the junction kept 14 bases outside the gene matches. This CDR3 contains 19 residues. The CDR3 DNA sequence: TGTGCCAGCAGCCAAGAGTGGCTAGCGGGAGGTATGATCCGGGAGACCCAGTACTTC. The encoded protein is CASSQEWLAGGMIRETQYF.

This CDR3 is CASSIRLAYNEQFF. CDR3 DNA: TGTGCCAGTAGTATCCGACTAGCGTACAATGAGCAGTTCTTC. V gene TRBV19 combines with J gene TRBJ2-1; 8 positions match TRBD2. V trimming: 3 bases; J trimming: 4 bases; junction bases outside the gene matches: 2. Germline loops: CDR1 LNHDA, CDR2 SQIVND (reference sequence). The CDR3 sequence is 14 residues long.

The rearrangement links TRBV7-3 to TRBJ2-3; 8 bases align to TRBD1. Trimming took 5 bases from V and 2 from J; bases not matched to a gene: 6. CDR1 is SGHTA and CDR2 is FQGTGA in the germline V gene. The CDR3 runs 15 residues. The DNA for the CDR3 is TGTGCCAGCAGCCCAGGGGGCAGGGACACAGATACGCAGTATTTT. This gives the protein CASSPGGRDTDTQYF. Complete variable domain (other parts from reference TRBV7-3 and TRBJ2-3): GAGVSQTPSNKVTEKGKYVELRCDPISGHTALYWYRQSLGQGPEFLIYFQGTGAADDSGLPNDRFFAVRPEGSVSTLKIQRTERGDSAVYLCASSPGGRDTDTQYFGPGTRLTVL.

Only a few counts were recorded for this clone. This sequence joins TRBV11-2 and TRBJ2-1, with TRBD2 identical over 9 bases. The J segment lost 2 bases and the V segment lost 1 base, leaving 0 bases of the junction unmatched. Germline-derived CDR1 and CDR2 are SGHAT and FQNNGV. CDR3 length: 15 amino acids. This CDR3 is CASSLGLAAYNEQFF. The CDR3 coding sequence is TGTGCCAGCAGCTTAGGACTAGCGGCCTACAATGAGCAGTTCTTC. The complete variable domain, with remaining parts taken from reference TRBV11-2 and TRBJ2-1, reads EAGVAQSPRYKIIEKRQSVAFWCNPISGHATLYWYQQILGQGPKLLIQFQNNGVVDDSQLPKDRFSAERLKGVDSTLKIQPAKLEDSAVYLCASSLGLAAYNEQFFGPGTRLTVL.